This entry lists 5 T cell receptor beta chains sequenced from one sample in a study of T cells in narcolepsy. Sequencing used immunoSEQ multiplex PCR; TCRdb keeps in-frame clones, though not all of them. The sample yields fewer than 25,000 clones, 80% to 85% seen once. Sequenced sample: memory (CD45RA-) CD4+ T cells from blood. These TCRs come from a human donor in good health.

The V call is TRBV9, the J call TRBJ2-4; a weak D match, TRBD2 (5 bases). This CDR3 contains 14 residues. The germline CDR1 and CDR2 sequences are SGDLS and YYNGEE. V lost 3 bases and J 3 bases, leaving 10 bases between the germline ends. The CDR3 bases are TGTGCCAGCAGCGCCAGTGGAGGCAAAAACATTCAGTACTTC. This encodes CASSASGGKNIQYF.

The chain joins TRBV5-1 to TRBJ1-2, with D unclear. Trimming took off 0 bases at V and 1 base at J, with 10 bases between the two ends. This CDR3 is built from 15 residues. Germline CDR1 and CDR2: SGHRS and YFSETQ. Here the CDR3 DNA reads TGCGCCAGCAGCTTGGCCACGGGGATTAACTATGGCTACACCTTC. Translating gives CASSLATGINYGYTF.

The V call is TRBV11-2, the J call TRBJ1-2, with no clear D. CDR3 length: 15 residues. The ends were cut back, 3 bases at V and 2 bases at J, with 13 bases in the middle. Germline CDR1 and CDR2: SGHAT and FQNNGV. CDR3 coding DNA: TGTGCCAGCAGCTTCGATAGGGCTGGAAACTATGGCTACACCTTC. Encoded protein: CASSFDRAGNYGYTF.

This clone was picked up a small number of times. The chain employs TRBV5-1 and TRBJ1-4; no clear D gene. Germline CDR1 and CDR2: SGHRS and YFSETQ. The CDR3 contains 15 residues. The V gene lost 0 bases and the J gene lost 0 bases, with 6 bases spanning the gap. The CDR3 sequence is CASSLVGPTNEKLFF. DNA for the CDR3: TGCGCCAGCAGCTTGGTAGGACCAACTAATGAAAAACTGTTTTTT.

This chain uses TRBV7-8 with TRBJ2-3, with D uncertain. V gave up 8 bases and J gave up 1 base, with 7 bases separating them. This CDR3 region has 12 residues. Looked up from germline, CDR1 is SGHVS and CDR2 is FQNEAQ. For the CDR3, the DNA is TGTGCCAGCGGCCCTCGCACAGATACGCAGTATTTT. It is translated as CASGPRTDTQYF.